The 24 T cell receptor beta chains listed next were all sequenced from one sample in a study of blood T cell repertoires in COVID-19. Only in-frame clones appear in the TCRdb table, and some are missing; sequencing was by immunoSEQ multiplex PCR. The sample shows about 140,000 clones, 87% of them seen only once. The sequencing input was peripheral blood. The receptor set was obtained from a middle-aged woman with acute or convalescent COVID-19.

The V and J genes are TRBV6-5 and TRBJ2-5, with TRBD1 matching over 11 bases. Trimming took 5 bases from V and 4 from J; bases not matched to a gene: 6. Germline CDR1 and CDR2: MNHEY and SVGAGI. This CDR3 region has 15 residues. DNA for the CDR3: TGTGCCAGCAGTCCCGGGACAGGGGGGAGAGAGACCCAGTACTTC. Protein product: CASSPGTGGRETQYF.

The chain couples TRBV11-3 to TRBJ1-1; D ambiguous. The CDR3 consists of 13 residues. V was pared by 5 bases and J by 5 bases, with 12 bases between. Germline CDR1 is SGHNT and CDR2 is YENEEA. The CDR3 loop is CASSPRSGTEAFF. The CDR3 DNA reads TGTGCCAGCAGCCCTCGATCGGGGACTGAAGCTTTCTTT.

In this sample, this clone turned up once. This sequence joins TRBV19 and TRBJ1-5; no clear D. Trimming removed 7 bases at V and 3 bases at J, with 13 bases between. The CDR3 totals 14 residues. Germline CDR1 and CDR2: LNHDA and SQIVND (reference sequence). CDR3 protein: CASNPRSDNQPQHF. Here the CDR3 DNA reads TGTGCCAGTAACCCGCGGAGCGACAATCAGCCCCAGCATTTT.

The chain has TRBV9 and TRBJ2-1; tentative D call: TRBD1 (5 bases). Trimming cost V 0 bases and J 8 bases, with 9 bases left between them. The length of the CDR3 is 13 residues. From germline, CDR1 is SGDLS and CDR2 YYNGEE. The CDR3 nucleotides read TGTGCCAGCAGCGTAGAGGGGCGAGATGAGCAGTTCTTC. Amino acid sequence: CASSVEGRDEQFF.

This clone was picked up one time. V usage is TRBV19 and J usage is TRBJ1-4; D may be TRBD1 (5 bases). Deletions cut 6 bases from V and 6 bases from J, with 14 bases between. CDR3 length: 14 residues. The germline gives CDR1 LNHDA, CDR2 SQIVND (reference sequence). CDR3 DNA sequence: TGTGCCAGTAGCCCCCAGGGAGGGTATGAAAAACTGTTTTTT. Its protein product is CASSPQGGYEKLFF.

The chain carries TRBV10-3 and TRBJ1-3; TRBD1 agrees at 7 bases. The CDR3 covers 14 residues. Germline-derived CDR1 and CDR2 are ENHRY and SYGVKD. V dropped 6 bases and J dropped 0; count of bases not matched to a gene: 2. CDR3 amino acids: CAISRDSSGNTIYF. The CDR3 nucleotides are TGTGCCATCAGCCGGGACAGCTCTGGAAACACCATATATTTT.

V gene TRBV6-4 combines with J gene TRBJ1-1; D possibly corresponds to TRBD1 (6 bases). V was cut by 6 bases and J by 0 bases, with 14 bases left in between. The CDR3 extends over 15 amino acids. The germline CDR1 and CDR2 sequences are MRHNA and SNTAGT. The CDR3 spells CASSKTTGLNTEAFF. The CDR3 nucleotides read TGTGCCAGCAGCAAGACGACAGGTTTGAACACTGAAGCTTTCTTT.

The gene calls are TRBV12-5 and TRBJ2-2; D unclear. Germline assignment: CDR1 LGHNT and CDR2 FRNRAP. CDR3 length: 14 residues. V dropped 1 base and J dropped 1 base, with 4 bases sitting between them. CDR3 residues: CASGLGRNTGELFF. The CDR3 nucleotides are TGTGCTAGTGGTTTGGGTCGGAACACCGGGGAGCTGTTTTTT. The full variable domain, in which reference TRBV12-5 and TRBJ2-2 provide the parts outside the CDR3, is DARVTQTPRHKVTEMGQEVTMRCQPILGHNTVFWYRQTMMQGLELLAYFRNRAPLDDSGMPKDRFSAEMPDATLATLKIQPSEPRDSAVYFCASGLGRNTGELFFGEGSRLTVL.

V is TRBV5-1 and J is TRBJ1-4; a possible D gene is TRBD1 (6 bases). V was trimmed by 4 bases and J by 2 bases, leaving 18 bases between them. The CDR3 has 17 residues. Germline CDR1 SGHRS, CDR2 YFSETQ. CDR3 amino acids: CASSGGPRERTNEKLFF. The CDR3 bases are TGCGCCAGCAGCGGGGGCCCCAGGGAGCGGACTAATGAAAAACTGTTTTTT.

The rearrangement links TRBV27 to TRBJ2-2; weak D call: TRBD2 (5 bases). The CDR3 covers 14 residues. Looked up from germline, CDR1 is MNHEY and CDR2 is SMNVEV (reference sequence). V lost 6 bases and J lost 0, with 8 bases in between. CDR3 protein: CASRDFSNTGELFF. CDR3 sequence (DNA): TGTGCCAGCAGGGACTTTTCGAACACCGGGGAGCTGTTTTTT.

J is TRBJ1-3 and V is TRBV9, with TRBD1 matching 7 bases. Germline trimming cut 3 bases from V and 6 bases from J; bases unmatched to any gene: 12. Per germline, CDR1 SGDLS and CDR2 YYNGEE. The CDR3 has 16 amino acids. CDR3 amino acids: CASSERLQGDENTIYF. CDR3 DNA: TGTGCCAGCAGCGAGCGACTTCAGGGGGACGAAAACACCATATATTTT.

The chain employs TRBV5-1 and TRBJ1-4; 10 bases line up with TRBD1. Germline CDR1 reads SGHRS; CDR2 reads YFSETQ. V shed 3 bases and J 5 bases; nucleotides not matched to a gene: 4. The CDR3 is made up of 15 amino acids. The CDR3 reads CASSCPGQGNEKLFF. CDR3 nucleotides: TGCGCCAGCAGCTGCCCGGGACAGGGGAATGAAAAACTGTTTTTT.

The chain links TRBV25-1 to TRBJ2-1; 10 bases match TRBD2. In germline, CDR1 is MGHDK, CDR2 SYGVNS. J was trimmed by 5 bases and V by 5 bases; bases with no gene match: 15. The CDR3 runs 18 residues. The CDR3 region is CASSSTSGAGGRDNEQFF. The CDR3 DNA reads TGTGCCAGCAGTTCAACTAGCGGAGCGGGGGGGCGGGACAATGAGCAGTTCTTC.

This chain uses TRBV6-5 with TRBJ2-2; 8 bases are a match to TRBD1. Germline trimming cut 5 bases from V and 4 bases from J; bases unmatched to any gene: 6. This CDR3 contains 15 residues. From germline, CDR1 is MNHEY and CDR2 SVGAGI. CDR3: CASSPGQGGTGELFF. The CDR3 DNA reads TGTGCCAGCAGTCCCGGACAGGGCGGCACCGGGGAGCTGTTTTTT.

J is TRBJ2-3 and V is TRBV24-1, with D possibly TRBD1 on 5 matching bases. The CDR3 consists of 16 residues. V dropped 0 bases and J dropped 2 bases, with 11 bases sitting between them. Per the germline V gene, CDR1 is KGHDR and CDR2 is SFDVKD. CDR3 DNA: TGTGCCACCAGTGATTTGCCAGGGCTTCCCACAGATACGCAGTATTTT. It codes for CATSDLPGLPTDTQYF.

The gene calls are TRBV14 and TRBJ1-1; D perhaps matches TRBD1 (6 bases). CDR3 length: 18 amino acids. Germline V CDR1 and CDR2: SGHDN, FVKESK. V was shortened by 1 base and J by 5 bases, with 23 bases between the two germline ends. The CDR3 coding sequence is TGTGCCAGCAGCCAAGGGTGGCCCCGTACTACAGGGAGAACTGAAGCTTTCTTT. Encoded protein: CASSQGWPRTTGRTEAFF.

The V and J genes are TRBV6-6 and TRBJ1-2; no firm D call. The germline V gene has CDR1 MNHNY and CDR2 SVGAGI (reference sequence). The V end lost 5 bases, the J end lost 0 bases, and 19 bases lay between the germline ends. The CDR3 covers 17 residues. CDR3 sequence reads: CASSRDKRTGANYGYTF. In nucleotides, the CDR3 is TGTGCCAGCAGTCGGGATAAAAGGACGGGAGCTAACTATGGCTACACCTTC.

This rearrangement joins TRBV19 to TRBJ2-1, with 9 positions matching TRBD2. The CDR3 covers 17 residues. Germline V gene sequence: CDR1 LNHDA, CDR2 SQIVND (reference sequence). The trim removed 5 bases at V and 8 bases at J, leaving 16 bases unmatched. This CDR3 is CASSLGAGGPLQDEQFF. As DNA, the CDR3 is TGTGCCAGTAGTCTGGGCGCGGGAGGGCCCCTCCAAGATGAGCAGTTCTTC.

The J gene is TRBJ2-5, the V gene TRBV2, with a weak D call TRBD2 (6 bases). The CDR3 loop spans 13 amino acids. The V end lost 3 bases, the J end lost 4 bases, and 9 bases lay between the germline ends. In germline, CDR1 is SNHLY, CDR2 FYNNEI. The CDR3 loop is CASSDGGRETQYF. The DNA of the CDR3 is TGTGCCAGCAGTGATGGGGGGAGAGAGACCCAGTACTTC.

The gene calls are TRBV6-5 and TRBJ2-1; tentative D call: TRBD1 (5 bases). CDR3 length: 15 residues. Germline-derived CDR1 and CDR2 are MNHEY and SVGAGI. V dropped 8 bases and J dropped 2 bases, with 16 bases sitting between them. This CDR3 reads CASCRVARAYNEQFF. The DNA of the CDR3 is TGTGCCAGCTGCCGAGTGGCCAGGGCCTACAATGAGCAGTTCTTC.

The chain combines TRBV19 with TRBJ2-1; TRBD2 matches at 14 bases. This CDR3 region has 19 residues. Germline trimming cut 5 bases from V and 4 bases from J; bases unmatched to any gene: 13. Germline CDR1 and CDR2: LNHDA and SQIVND (reference sequence). CDR3 DNA sequence: TGTGCCAGTAGTTCGACCCATGGGACTAGCGGGAGTCCTTACAATGAGCAGTTCTTC. The encoded protein is CASSSTHGTSGSPYNEQFF.

This chain uses TRBV2 with TRBJ2-7; weak D call: TRBD1 (5 bases). Trimming pared 3 bases from V and 0 bases from J, leaving 6 bases between. This CDR3 is 13 amino acids long. Germline values: CDR1 SNHLY, CDR2 FYNNEI. The CDR3 DNA is TGTGCCAGCAGTGAGACAGCCTCCTACGAGCAGTACTTC. Amino acids: CASSETASYEQYF.

The chain uses TRBV5-1 and TRBJ2-3; 13 bases fit TRBD2. The CDR3 contains 17 residues. Germline CDR1 reads SGHRS; CDR2 reads YFSETQ. The V and J ends lost 5 bases and 3 bases, in that order; junction bases with no gene match: 9. CDR3 DNA sequence: TGCGCCAGCAGGGACAGACTAGCGGGAGGCTTGACAGATACGCAGTATTTT. The encoded protein is CASRDRLAGGLTDTQYF.

The genes are TRBV25-1 and TRBJ1-1, with D possibly matching TRBD1 (6 bases). V dropped 3 bases and J dropped 1 base, with 9 bases sitting between them. The CDR3 has 14 residues. Germline CDR1 reads MGHDK; CDR2 reads SYGVNS. The CDR3 spells CASSDPGQNTEAFF. In DNA form, the CDR3 reads TGTGCCAGCAGTGACCCGGGACAGAACACTGAAGCTTTCTTT.